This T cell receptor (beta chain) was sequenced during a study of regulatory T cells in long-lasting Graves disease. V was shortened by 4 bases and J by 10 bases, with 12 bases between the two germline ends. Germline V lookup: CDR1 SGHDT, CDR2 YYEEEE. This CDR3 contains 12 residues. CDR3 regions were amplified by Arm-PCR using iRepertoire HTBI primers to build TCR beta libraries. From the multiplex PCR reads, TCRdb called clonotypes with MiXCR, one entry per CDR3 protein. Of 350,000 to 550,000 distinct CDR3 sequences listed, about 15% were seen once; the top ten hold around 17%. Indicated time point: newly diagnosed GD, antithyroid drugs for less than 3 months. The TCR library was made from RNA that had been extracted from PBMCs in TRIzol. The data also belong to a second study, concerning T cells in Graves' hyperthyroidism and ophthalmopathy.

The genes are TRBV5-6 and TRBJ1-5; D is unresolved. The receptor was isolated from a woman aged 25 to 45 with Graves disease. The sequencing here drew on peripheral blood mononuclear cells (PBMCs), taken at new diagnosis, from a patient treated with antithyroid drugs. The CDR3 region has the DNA TGTGCCAGCAGCAGCATTGGTCGCCCCCAGCATTTT. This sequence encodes CASSSIGRPQHF.